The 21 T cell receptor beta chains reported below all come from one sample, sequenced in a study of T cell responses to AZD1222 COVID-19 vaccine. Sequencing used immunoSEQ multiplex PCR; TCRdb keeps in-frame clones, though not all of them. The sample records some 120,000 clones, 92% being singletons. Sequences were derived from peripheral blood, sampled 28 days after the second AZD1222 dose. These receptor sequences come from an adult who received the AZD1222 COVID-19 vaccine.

The CDR3 sequence: CASSEGLVRNTDTQYF. The DNA of the CDR3 is TGTGCCAGCAGTGAAGGGCTTGTGCGGAACACAGATACGCAGTATTTT. This chain uses TRBV2 with TRBJ2-3; D remains unclear. The CDR3 totals 16 residues. Germline V lookup: CDR1 SNHLY, CDR2 FYNNEI. Trimming pared 1 base from V and 2 bases from J, leaving 13 bases between. Based on the CDR3 plus reference TRBV2 and TRBJ2-3, the full variable domain is EPEVTQTPSHQVTQMGQEVILRCVPISNHLYFYWYRQILGQKVEFLVSFYNNEISEKSEIFDDQFSVERPDGSNFTLKIRSTKLEDSAMYFCASSEGLVRNTDTQYFGPGTRLTVL.

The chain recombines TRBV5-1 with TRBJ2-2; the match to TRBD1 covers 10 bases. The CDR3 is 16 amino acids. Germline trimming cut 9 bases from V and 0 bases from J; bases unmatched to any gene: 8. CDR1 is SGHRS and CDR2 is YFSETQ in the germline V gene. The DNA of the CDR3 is TGCGCCACCGGGGGAGGGACAGGGGCGAACACCGGGGAGCTGTTTTTT. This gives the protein CATGGGTGANTGELFF.

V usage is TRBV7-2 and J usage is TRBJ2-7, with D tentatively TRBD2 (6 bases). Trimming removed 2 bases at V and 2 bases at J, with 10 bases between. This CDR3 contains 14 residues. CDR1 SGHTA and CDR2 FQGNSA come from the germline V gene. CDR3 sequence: CASSLWRGPYEQYF. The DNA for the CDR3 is TGTGCCAGCAGCTTATGGCGGGGCCCCTACGAGCAGTACTTC.

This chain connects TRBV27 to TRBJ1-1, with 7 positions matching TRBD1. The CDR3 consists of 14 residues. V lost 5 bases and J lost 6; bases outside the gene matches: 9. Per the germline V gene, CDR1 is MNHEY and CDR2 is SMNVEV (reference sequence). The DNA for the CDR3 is TGTGCCAGCAGTGGGACAGCGTTGGATCCTGAAGCTTTCTTT. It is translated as CASSGTALDPEAFF.

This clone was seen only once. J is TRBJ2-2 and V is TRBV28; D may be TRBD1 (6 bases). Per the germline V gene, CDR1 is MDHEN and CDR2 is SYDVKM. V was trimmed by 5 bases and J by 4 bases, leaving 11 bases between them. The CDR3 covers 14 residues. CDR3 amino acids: CASSPQGSTGELFF. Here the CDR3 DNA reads TGTGCCAGCAGTCCACAGGGAAGCACCGGGGAGCTGTTTTTT.

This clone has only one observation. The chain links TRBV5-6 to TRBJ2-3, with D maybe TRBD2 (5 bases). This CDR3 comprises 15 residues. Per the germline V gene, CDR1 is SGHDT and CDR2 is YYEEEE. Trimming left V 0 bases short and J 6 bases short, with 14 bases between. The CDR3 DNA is TGTGCCAGCAGCTTGGGAATTCCGGGAACGGATACGCAGTATTTT. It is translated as CASSLGIPGTDTQYF. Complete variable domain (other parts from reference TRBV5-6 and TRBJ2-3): DAGVTQSPTHLIKTRGQQVTLRCSPKSGHDTVSWYQQALGQGPQFIFQYYEEEERQRGNFPDRFSGHQFPNYSSELNVNALLLGDSALYLCASSLGIPGTDTQYFGPGTRLTVL.

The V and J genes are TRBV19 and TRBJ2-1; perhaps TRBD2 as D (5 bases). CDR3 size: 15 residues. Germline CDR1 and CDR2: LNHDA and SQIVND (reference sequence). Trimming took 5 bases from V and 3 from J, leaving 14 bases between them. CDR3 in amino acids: CASSLSVRDYNEQFF. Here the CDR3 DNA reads TGTGCCAGTAGTTTGTCCGTGAGGGACTACAATGAGCAGTTCTTC.

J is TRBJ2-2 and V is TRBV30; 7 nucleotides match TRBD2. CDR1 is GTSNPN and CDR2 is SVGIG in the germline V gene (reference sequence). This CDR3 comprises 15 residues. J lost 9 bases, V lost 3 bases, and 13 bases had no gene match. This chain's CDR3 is CAWSLPRLALRELFF. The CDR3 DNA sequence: TGTGCCTGGAGCCTACCTCGACTAGCCCTACGGGAGCTGTTTTTT.

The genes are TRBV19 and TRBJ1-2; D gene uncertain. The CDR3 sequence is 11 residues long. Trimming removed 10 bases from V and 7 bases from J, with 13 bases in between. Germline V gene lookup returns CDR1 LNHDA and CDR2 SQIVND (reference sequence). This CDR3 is CATQDLVGYTF. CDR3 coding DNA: TGTGCCACCCAGGACTTGGTTGGCTACACCTTC. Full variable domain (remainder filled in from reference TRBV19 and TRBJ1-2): DGGITQSPKYLFRKEGQNVTLSCEQNLNHDAMYWYRQDPGQGLRLIYYSQIVNDFQKGDIAEGYSVSREKKESFPLTVTSAQKNPTAFYLCATQDLVGYTFGSGTRLTVV.

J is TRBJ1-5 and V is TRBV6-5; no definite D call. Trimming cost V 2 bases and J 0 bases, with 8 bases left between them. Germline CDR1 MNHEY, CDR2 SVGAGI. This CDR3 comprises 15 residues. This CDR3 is CASSYRADSNQPQHF. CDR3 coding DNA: TGTGCCAGCAGTTACAGGGCGGATAGCAATCAGCCCCAGCATTTT.

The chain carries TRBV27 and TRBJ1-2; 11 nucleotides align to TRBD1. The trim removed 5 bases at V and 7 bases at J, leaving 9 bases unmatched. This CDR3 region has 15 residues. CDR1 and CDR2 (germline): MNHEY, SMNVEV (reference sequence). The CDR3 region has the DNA TGTGCCAGCAGTAGGACAGGGGGCGGGATAGGTGGCTACACCTTC. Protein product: CASSRTGGGIGGYTF.

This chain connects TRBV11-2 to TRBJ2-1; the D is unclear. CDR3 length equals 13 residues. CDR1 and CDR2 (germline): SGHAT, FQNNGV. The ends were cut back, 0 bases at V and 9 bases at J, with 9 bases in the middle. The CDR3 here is CASSLEPFIEQFF. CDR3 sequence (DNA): TGTGCCAGCAGCTTAGAGCCGTTTATTGAGCAGTTCTTC.

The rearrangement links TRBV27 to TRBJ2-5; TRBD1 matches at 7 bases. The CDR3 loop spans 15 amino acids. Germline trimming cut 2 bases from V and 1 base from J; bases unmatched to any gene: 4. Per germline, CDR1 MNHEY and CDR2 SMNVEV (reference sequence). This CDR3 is CASSLQGQIQETQYF. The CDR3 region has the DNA TGTGCCAGCAGTTTACAGGGACAGATCCAAGAGACCCAGTACTTC.

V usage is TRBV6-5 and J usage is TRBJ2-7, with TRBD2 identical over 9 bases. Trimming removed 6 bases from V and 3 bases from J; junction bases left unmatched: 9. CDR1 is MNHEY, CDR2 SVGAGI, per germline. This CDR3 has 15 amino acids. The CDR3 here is CASRVQREVFYEQYF. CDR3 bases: TGTGCCAGCAGGGTTCAGCGGGAGGTATTCTACGAGCAGTACTTC.

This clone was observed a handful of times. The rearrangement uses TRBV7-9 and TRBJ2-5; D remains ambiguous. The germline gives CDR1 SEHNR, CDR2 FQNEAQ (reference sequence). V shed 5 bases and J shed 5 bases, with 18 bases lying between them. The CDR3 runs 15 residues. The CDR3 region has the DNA TGTGCCAGCAGCCCAGTATACCGATCCTCGGAGACCCAGTACTTC. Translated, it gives CASSPVYRSSETQYF. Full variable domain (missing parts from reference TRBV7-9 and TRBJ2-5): DTGVSQNPRHKITKRGQNVTFRCDPISEHNRLYWYRQTLGQGPEFLTYFQNEAQLEKSRLLSDRFSAERPKGSFSTLEIQRTEQGDSAMYLCASSPVYRSSETQYFGPGTRLLVL.

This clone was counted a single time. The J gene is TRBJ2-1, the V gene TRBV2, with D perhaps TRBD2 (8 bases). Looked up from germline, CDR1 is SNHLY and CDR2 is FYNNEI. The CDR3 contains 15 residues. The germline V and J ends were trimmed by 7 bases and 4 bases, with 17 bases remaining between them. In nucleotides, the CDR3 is TGTGCCAGCAAAGGGGGCGGGAGGCATTACAATGAGCAGTTCTTC. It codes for CASKGGGRHYNEQFF.

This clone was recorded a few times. The CDR3 DNA follows: TGTGCCAGCTCGCTACAGGGTAGGAGCACCGGGGAGCTGTTTTTT. Translation gives CASSLQGRSTGELFF. This chain joins TRBV18 and TRBJ2-2; maybe TRBD1 (6 bases). The CDR3 loop spans 15 amino acids. V was clipped by 6 bases and J by 4 bases, with 15 bases between them. Germline-derived CDR1 and CDR2 are KGHSH and LQKENI.

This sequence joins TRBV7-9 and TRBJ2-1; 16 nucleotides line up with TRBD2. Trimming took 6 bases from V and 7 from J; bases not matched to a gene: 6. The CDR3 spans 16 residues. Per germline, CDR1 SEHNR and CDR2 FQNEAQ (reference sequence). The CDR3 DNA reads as TGTGCCAGCAGTTCGGGACTAGCGGGAGGGTGGAATGAGCAGTTCTTC. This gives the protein CASSSGLAGGWNEQFF.

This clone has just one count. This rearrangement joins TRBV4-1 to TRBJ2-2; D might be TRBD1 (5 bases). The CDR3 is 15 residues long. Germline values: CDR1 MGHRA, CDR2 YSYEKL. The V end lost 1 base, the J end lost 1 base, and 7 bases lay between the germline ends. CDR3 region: CASSQVGLNTGELFF. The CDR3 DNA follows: TGCGCCAGCAGCCAAGTGGGGCTGAACACCGGGGAGCTGTTTTTT.

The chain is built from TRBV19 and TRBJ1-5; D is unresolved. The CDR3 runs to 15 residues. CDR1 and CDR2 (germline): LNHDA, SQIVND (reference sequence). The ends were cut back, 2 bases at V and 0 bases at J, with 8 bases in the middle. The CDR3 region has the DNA TGTGCCAGTAGTATATCAGCCGGTAGCAATCAGCCCCAGCATTTT. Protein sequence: CASSISAGSNQPQHF. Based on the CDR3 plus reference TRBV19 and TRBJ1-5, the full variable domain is DGGITQSPKYLFRKEGQNVTLSCEQNLNHDAMYWYRQDPGQGLRLIYYSQIVNDFQKGDIAEGYSVSREKKESFPLTVTSAQKNPTAFYLCASSISAGSNQPQHFGDGTRLSIL.

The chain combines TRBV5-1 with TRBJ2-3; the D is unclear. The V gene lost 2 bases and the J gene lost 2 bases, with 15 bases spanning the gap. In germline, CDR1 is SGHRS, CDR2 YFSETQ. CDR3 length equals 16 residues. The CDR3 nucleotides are TGCGCCAGCAGCTTTATTCCACTTCCATCCACAGATACGCAGTATTTT. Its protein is CASSFIPLPSTDTQYF.